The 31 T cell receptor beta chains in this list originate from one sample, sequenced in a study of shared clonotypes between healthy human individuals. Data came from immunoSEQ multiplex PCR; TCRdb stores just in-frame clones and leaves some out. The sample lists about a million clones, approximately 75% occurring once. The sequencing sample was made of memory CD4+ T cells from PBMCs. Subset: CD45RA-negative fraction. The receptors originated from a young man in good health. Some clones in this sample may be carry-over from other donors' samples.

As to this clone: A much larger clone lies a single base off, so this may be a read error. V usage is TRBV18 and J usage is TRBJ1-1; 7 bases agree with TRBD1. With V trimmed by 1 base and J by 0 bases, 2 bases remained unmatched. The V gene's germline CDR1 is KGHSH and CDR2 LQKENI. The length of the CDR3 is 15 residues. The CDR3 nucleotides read TGTGCCAGCTCACCACGACAGGGAGTGAACACTGAAGCTTTCTTT. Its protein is CASSPRQGVNTEAFF.

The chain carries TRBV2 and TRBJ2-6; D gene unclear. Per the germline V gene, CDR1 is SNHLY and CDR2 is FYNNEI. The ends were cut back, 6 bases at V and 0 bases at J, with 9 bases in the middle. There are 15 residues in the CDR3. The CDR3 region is CASSYITSGANVLTF. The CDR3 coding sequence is TGTGCCAGCAGCTACATCACCTCTGGGGCCAACGTCCTGACTTTC.

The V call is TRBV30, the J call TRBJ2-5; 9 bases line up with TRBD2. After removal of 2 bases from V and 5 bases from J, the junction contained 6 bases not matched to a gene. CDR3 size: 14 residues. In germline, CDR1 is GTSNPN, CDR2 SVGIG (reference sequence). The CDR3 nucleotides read TGTGCCTGGAGTAAGACAGCGGGAGGCGAGACCCAGTACTTC. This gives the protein CAWSKTAGGETQYF.

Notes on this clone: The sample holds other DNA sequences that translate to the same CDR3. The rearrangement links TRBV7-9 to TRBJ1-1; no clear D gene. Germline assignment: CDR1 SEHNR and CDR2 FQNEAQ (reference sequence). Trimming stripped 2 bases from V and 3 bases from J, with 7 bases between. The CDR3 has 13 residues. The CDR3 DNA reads TGTGCCAGCAGCTTAAGCCCTGACACTGAAGCTTTCTTT. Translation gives CASSLSPDTEAFF.

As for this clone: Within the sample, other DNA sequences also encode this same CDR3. The DNA for the CDR3 is TGTGCCAGTAGTATCGGGACTAGCGGCTACGAGCAGTACTTC. This gives the protein CASSIGTSGYEQYF. The J gene is TRBJ2-7, the V gene TRBV19; 11 positions match TRBD2. The CDR3 has 14 amino acids. Germline V gene sequence: CDR1 LNHDA, CDR2 SQIVND (reference sequence). V shed 3 bases and J 3 bases; nucleotides not matched to a gene: 1.

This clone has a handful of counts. CDR3 sequence: CASGNLPGQGAYEQYF. CDR3 DNA sequence: TGTGCCAGCGGAAATCTCCCGGGACAGGGGGCCTACGAGCAGTACTTC. This sequence joins TRBV28 and TRBJ2-7, with 11 nucleotides matching TRBD1. V trimming: 8 bases; J trimming: 2 bases; junction bases outside the gene matches: 11. This CDR3 comprises 16 residues. Germline loops: CDR1 MDHEN, CDR2 SYDVKM.

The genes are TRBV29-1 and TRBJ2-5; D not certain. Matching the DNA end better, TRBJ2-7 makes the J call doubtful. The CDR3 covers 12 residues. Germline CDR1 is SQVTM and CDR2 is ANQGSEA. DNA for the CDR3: TGCAGCGTTGGGTACTCAGCCTACGAGCAGTACTTC. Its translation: CSVGYSAYEQYF.

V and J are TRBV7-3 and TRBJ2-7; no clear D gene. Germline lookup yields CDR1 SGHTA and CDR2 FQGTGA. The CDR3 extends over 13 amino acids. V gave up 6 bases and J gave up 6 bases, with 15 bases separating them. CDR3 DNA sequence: TGTGCCAGCAGGCAAAATAGGTGGAGCGAGCAGTACTTC. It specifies CASRQNRWSEQYF.

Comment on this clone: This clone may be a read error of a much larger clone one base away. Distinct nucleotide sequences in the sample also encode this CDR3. The CDR3, as DNA: TGTGCCAGCAGCTTAACAGGGTACAATGAGCAGTTCTTC. Residues: CASSLTGYNEQFF. This chain connects TRBV7-3 to TRBJ2-1; the D is unclear. The CDR3 is 13 amino acids. Germline loops: CDR1 SGHTA, CDR2 FQGTGA. Deletions cut 0 bases from V and 4 bases from J, with 4 bases between.

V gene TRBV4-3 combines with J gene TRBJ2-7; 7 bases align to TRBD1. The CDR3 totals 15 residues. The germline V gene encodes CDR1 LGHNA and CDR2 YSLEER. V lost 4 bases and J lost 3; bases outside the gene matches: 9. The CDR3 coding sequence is TGCGCCAGCAGCCCCTCGACAGGGACGTTCTACGAGCAGTACTTC. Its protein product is CASSPSTGTFYEQYF.

CDR3 loop: CASSLVASGGAGPYNEQFF. Here the CDR3 DNA reads TGTGCCAGCAGCTTAGTAGCTAGCGGAGGGGCGGGCCCCTACAATGAGCAGTTCTTC. The V gene is TRBV7-2, the J gene TRBJ2-1; 7 bases map to TRBD2. The V gene's germline CDR1 is SGHTA and CDR2 FQGNSA. The CDR3 runs to 19 residues. V was pared by 1 base and J by 2 bases, with 14 bases of the junction left unmatched.

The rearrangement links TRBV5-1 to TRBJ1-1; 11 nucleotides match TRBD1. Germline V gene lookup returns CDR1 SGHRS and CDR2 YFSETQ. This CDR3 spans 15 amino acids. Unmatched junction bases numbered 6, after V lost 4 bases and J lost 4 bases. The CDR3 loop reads CASSTGQGAITEAFF. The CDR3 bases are TGCGCCAGCAGCACCGGACAGGGGGCGATCACTGAAGCTTTCTTT.

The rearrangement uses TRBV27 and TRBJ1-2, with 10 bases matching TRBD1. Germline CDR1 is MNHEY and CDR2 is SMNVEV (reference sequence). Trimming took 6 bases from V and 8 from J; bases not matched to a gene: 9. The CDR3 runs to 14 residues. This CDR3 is CASRKAGQGYGYTF. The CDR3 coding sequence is TGTGCCAGCAGGAAAGCGGGACAGGGGTACGGCTACACCTTC.

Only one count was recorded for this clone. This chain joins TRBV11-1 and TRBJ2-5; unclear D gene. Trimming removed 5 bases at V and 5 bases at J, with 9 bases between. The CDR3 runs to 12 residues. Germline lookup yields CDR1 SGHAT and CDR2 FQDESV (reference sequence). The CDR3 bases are TGTGCCAGCAGCCCTGACGGGGAGACCCAGTACTTC. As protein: CASSPDGETQYF.

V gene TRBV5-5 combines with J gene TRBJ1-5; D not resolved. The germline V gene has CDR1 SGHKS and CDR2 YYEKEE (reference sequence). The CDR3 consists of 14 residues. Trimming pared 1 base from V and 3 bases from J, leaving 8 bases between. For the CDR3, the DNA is TGTGCCAGCAGCTTGCTACTGATCAATCAGCCCCAGCATTTT. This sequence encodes CASSLLLINQPQHF.

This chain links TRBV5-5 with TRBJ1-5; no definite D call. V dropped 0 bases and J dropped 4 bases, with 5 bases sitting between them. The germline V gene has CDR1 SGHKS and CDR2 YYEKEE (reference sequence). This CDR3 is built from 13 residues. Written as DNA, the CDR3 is TGTGCCAGCAGCTTGGTACCTAATCAGCCCCAGCATTTT. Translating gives CASSLVPNQPQHF.

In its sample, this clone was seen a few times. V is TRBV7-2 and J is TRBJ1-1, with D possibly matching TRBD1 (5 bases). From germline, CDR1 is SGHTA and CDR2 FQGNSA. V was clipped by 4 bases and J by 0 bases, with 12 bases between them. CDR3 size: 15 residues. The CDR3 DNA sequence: TGTGCCAGCAGCTCCCGGGGGGGGATGAACACTGAAGCTTTCTTT. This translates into CASSSRGGMNTEAFF.

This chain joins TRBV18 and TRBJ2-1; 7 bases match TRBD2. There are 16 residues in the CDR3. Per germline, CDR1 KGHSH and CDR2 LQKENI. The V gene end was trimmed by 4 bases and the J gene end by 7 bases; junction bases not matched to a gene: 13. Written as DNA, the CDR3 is TGTGCCAGCTCACTAGGCCCATTGGGAGGGCCGAATGAGCAGTTCTTC. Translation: CASSLGPLGGPNEQFF.

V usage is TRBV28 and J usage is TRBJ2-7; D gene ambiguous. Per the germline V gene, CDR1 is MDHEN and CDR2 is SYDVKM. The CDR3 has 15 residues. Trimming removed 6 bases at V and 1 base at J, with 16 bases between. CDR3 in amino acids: CASSGRRLGSYEQYF. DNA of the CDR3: TGTGCCAGCAGCGGACGGCGACTCGGGTCCTACGAGCAGTACTTC.

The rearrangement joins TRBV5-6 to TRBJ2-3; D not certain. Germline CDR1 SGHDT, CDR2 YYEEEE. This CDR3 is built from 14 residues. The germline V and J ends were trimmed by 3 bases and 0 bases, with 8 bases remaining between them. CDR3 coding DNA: TGTGCCAGCAGCTCCCTATCTAGCACAGATACGCAGTATTTT. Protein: CASSSLSSTDTQYF. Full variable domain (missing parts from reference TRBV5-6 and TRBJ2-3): DAGVTQSPTHLIKTRGQQVTLRCSPKSGHDTVSWYQQALGQGPQFIFQYYEEEERQRGNFPDRFSGHQFPNYSSELNVNALLLGDSALYLCASSSLSSTDTQYFGPGTRLTVL.

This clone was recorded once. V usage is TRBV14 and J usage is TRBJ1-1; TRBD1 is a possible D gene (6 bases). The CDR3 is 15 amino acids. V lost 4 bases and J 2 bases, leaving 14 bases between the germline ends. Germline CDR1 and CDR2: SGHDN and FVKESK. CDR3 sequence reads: CASSPRGGVNTEAFF. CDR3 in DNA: TGTGCCAGCAGCCCTCGTGGGGGCGTAAACACTGAAGCTTTCTTT.

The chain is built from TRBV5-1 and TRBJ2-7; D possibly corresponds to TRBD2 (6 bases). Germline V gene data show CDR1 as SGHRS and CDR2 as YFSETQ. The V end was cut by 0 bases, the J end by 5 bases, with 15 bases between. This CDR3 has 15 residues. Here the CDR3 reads CASSLAGGAAHEQYF. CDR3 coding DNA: TGCGCCAGCAGCTTGGCCGGGGGAGCAGCCCACGAGCAGTACTTC.

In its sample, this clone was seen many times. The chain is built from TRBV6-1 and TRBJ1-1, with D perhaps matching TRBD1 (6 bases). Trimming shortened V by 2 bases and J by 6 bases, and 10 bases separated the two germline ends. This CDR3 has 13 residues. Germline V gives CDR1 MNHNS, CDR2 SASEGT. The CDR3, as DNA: TGTGCCAGCAGTGAACCGGGGACACCTGAAGCTTTCTTT. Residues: CASSEPGTPEAFF.

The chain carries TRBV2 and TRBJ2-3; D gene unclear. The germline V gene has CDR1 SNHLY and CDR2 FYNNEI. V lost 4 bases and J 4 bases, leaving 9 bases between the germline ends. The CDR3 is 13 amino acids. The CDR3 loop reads CASSADMADTQYF. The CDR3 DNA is TGTGCCAGCAGTGCCGATATGGCAGATACGCAGTATTTT. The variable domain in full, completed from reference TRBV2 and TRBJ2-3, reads EPEVTQTPSHQVTQMGQEVILRCVPISNHLYFYWYRQILGQKVEFLVSFYNNEISEKSEIFDDQFSVERPDGSNFTLKIRSTKLEDSAMYFCASSADMADTQYFGPGTRLTVL.

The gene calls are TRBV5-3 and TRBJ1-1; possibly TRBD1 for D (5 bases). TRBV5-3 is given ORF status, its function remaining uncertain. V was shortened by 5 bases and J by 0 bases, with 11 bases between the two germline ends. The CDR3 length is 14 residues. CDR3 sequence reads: CARSAGRMNTEAFF. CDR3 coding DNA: TGTGCCAGAAGTGCGGGACGGATGAACACTGAAGCTTTCTTT.

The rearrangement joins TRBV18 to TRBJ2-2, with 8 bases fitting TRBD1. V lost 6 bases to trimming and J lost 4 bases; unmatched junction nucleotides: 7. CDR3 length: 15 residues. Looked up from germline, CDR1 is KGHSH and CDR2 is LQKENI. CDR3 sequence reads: CASSTGARGTGELFF. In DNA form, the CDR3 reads TGTGCCAGCTCGACAGGGGCCCGTGGCACCGGGGAGCTGTTTTTT.

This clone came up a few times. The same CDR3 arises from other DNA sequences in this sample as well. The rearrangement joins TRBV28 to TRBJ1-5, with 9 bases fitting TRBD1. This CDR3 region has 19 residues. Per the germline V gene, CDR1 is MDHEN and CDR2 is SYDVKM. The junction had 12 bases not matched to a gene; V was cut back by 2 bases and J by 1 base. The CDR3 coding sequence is TGTGCCAGCAGTTTACTTTGGACAGGGGCGAGTAGGAGCAATCAGCCCCAGCATTTT. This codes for CASSLLWTGASRSNQPQHF.

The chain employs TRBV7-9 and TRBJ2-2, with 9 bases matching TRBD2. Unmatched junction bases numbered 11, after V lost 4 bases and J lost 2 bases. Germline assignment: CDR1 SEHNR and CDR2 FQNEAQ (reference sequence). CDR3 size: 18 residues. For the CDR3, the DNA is TGTGCCAGCAGCTCCTCAAAGCTAGCGGGACTAAACACCGGGGAGCTGTTTTTT. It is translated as CASSSSKLAGLNTGELFF.

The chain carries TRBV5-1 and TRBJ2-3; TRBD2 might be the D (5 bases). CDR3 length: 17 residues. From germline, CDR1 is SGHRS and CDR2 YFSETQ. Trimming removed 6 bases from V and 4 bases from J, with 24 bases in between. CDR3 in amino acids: CASILIPGQGGADTQYF. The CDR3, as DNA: TGCGCCAGCATCCTGATACCCGGGCAAGGAGGCGCAGATACGCAGTATTTT.

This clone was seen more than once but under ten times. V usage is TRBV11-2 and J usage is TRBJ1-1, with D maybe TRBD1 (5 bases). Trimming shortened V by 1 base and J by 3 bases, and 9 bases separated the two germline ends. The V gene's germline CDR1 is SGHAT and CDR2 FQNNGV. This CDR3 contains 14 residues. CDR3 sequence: CASSLAREHTEAFF. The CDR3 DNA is TGTGCCAGCAGCTTAGCCAGGGAGCACACTGAAGCTTTCTTT.

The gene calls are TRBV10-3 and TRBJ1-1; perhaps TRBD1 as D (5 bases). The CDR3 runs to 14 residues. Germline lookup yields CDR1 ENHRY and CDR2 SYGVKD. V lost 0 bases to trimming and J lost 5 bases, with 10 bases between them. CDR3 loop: CAISESLGGTEAFF. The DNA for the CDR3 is TGTGCCATCAGTGAGTCGTTGGGGGGAACTGAAGCTTTCTTT.